The 18 T cell receptor beta chains listed next were all sequenced from one sample in a study of CD8+ T cells in alopecia areata. Treatment indicated: oral pan-JAK inhibitor, 5-10 mg twice daily. As the sequencing template, cDNA was produced by extracting RNA and reverse transcribing it. Repertoires were generated with immunoSEQ multiplex PCR, while TCRdb's copy carries only in-frame clones and drops some. Among roughly 180,000 clones listed, around 56% were seen once. The sample in question was CD4+ T cells sorted from blood, obtained at week 4, from a patient treated with tofacitinib. Receptors originate from a human donor with alopecia areata.

This clone was seen only a few times. This chain connects TRBV2 to TRBJ2-2, with no clear D. The CDR3 totals 11 residues. Trimming removed 6 bases from V and 7 bases from J, with 6 bases in between. CDR1 SNHLY and CDR2 FYNNEI come from the germline V gene. The CDR3 loop is CASSDGGELFF. In nucleotides, the CDR3 is TGTGCCAGCAGCGACGGCGGGGAGCTGTTTTTT.

The chain recombines TRBV9 with TRBJ2-1, with D possibly being TRBD2 (5 bases). Per the germline V gene, CDR1 is SGDLS and CDR2 is YYNGEE. This CDR3 comprises 15 residues. V lost 3 bases, J lost 1 base, and 11 bases lay in between. This CDR3 reads CASSADEGSYNEQFF. The CDR3 coding sequence is TGTGCCAGCAGCGCGGATGAGGGTTCCTACAATGAGCAGTTCTTC. Full variable domain (remainder filled in from reference TRBV9 and TRBJ2-1): DSGVTQTPKHLITATGQRVTLRCSPRSGDLSVYWYQQSLDQGLQFLIQYYNGEERAKGNILERFSAQQFPDLHSELNLSSLELGDSALYFCASSADEGSYNEQFFGPGTRLTVL.

This sequence joins TRBV7-9 and TRBJ2-3, with D possibly matching TRBD2 (6 bases). The ends were cut back, 1 base at V and 4 bases at J, with 15 bases in the middle. This CDR3 has 16 residues. Germline loops: CDR1 SEHNR, CDR2 FQNEAQ (reference sequence). CDR3 sequence: CASSLGAAGLPDTQYF. DNA of the CDR3: TGTGCCAGCAGCTTAGGTGCGGCGGGACTCCCAGATACGCAGTATTTT.

With regard to this clone: Other nucleotide sequences in the sample specify the same CDR3. The chain uses TRBV29-1 and TRBJ1-2; D possibly corresponds to TRBD1 (5 bases). CDR1 is SQVTM, CDR2 ANQGSEA, per germline. V lost 4 bases to trimming and J lost 5 bases, with 14 bases between them. The CDR3 covers 13 residues. The CDR3 sequence is CSVGGRGGYGYTF. CDR3 coding DNA: TGCAGCGTTGGCGGGAGGGGAGGATATGGCTACACCTTC.

The chain combines TRBV29-1 with TRBJ2-5; possible D gene TRBD2, 5 bases. The CDR3 has 12 residues. Deletions cut 4 bases from V and 4 bases from J, with 10 bases between. Germline V gives CDR1 SQVTM, CDR2 ANQGSEA. The CDR3 reads CSVGAGLETQYF. CDR3 bases: TGCAGCGTTGGCGCGGGTCTAGAGACCCAGTACTTC.

The chain is built from TRBV5-1 and TRBJ1-2; 8 bases align to TRBD1. The J segment lost 1 base and the V segment lost 5 bases, leaving 10 bases of the junction unmatched. CDR3 length: 16 residues. Germline CDR1 reads SGHRS; CDR2 reads YFSETQ. The CDR3 DNA reads TGCGCCAGCAGATACTCCGGGACAGGAGTTAACTATGGCTACACCTTC. Amino acid sequence: CASRYSGTGVNYGYTF.

This clone was seen a handful of times. The chain joins TRBV29-1 to TRBJ2-7; 7 nucleotides agree with TRBD1. The CDR3 extends over 14 amino acids. V shed 3 bases, J shed 5 bases, and the junction held 10 bases outside the gene matches. Germline V gene lookup returns CDR1 SQVTM and CDR2 ANQGSEA. Here the CDR3 DNA reads TGCAGCGTTGATTCGCCGACAGGGATCCACGAGCAGTACTTC. Its protein is CSVDSPTGIHEQYF.

The J gene is TRBJ2-4, the V gene TRBV5-6; perhaps TRBD2 as D (6 bases). Germline CDR1 is SGHDT and CDR2 is YYEEEE. V was pared by 2 bases and J by 0 bases, with 18 bases between. The CDR3 has 18 amino acids. As DNA, the CDR3 is TGTGCCAGCAGCTTCACCCGCGGGGTAGGCCTAGCCAAAAACATTCAGTACTTC. Translation gives CASSFTRGVGLAKNIQYF.

The rearrangement links TRBV30 to TRBJ1-1, with 10 nucleotides matching TRBD1. This CDR3 region has 14 residues. Germline CDR1 GTSNPN, CDR2 SVGIG (reference sequence). The J segment lost 1 base and the V segment lost 4 bases, leaving 3 bases of the junction unmatched. CDR3 coding DNA: TGTGCCTGGACCCGGGACAGGGGGAACACTGAAGCTTTCTTT. Amino acid sequence: CAWTRDRGNTEAFF.

A word on this clone: The same CDR3 also results from other DNA sequences found in this sample. The V gene is TRBV5-1, the J gene TRBJ2-6; D is uncertain. The CDR3 totals 15 residues. V was trimmed by 0 bases and J by 4 bases, leaving 8 bases between them. Germline CDR1 SGHRS, CDR2 YFSETQ. In DNA, the CDR3 is TGCGCCAGCAGCTTGGGGACGTCAGGGGCCAACGTCCTGACTTTC. As protein: CASSLGTSGANVLTF.

The chain employs TRBV6-5 and TRBJ2-7, with 7 bases that match TRBD1. Germline loops: CDR1 MNHEY, CDR2 SVGAGI. This CDR3 is built from 13 residues. V dropped 2 bases and J dropped 6; count of bases not matched to a gene: 4. CDR3 sequence (DNA): TGTGCCAGCAGTTACGGACAGGCTGGCGAGCAGTACTTC. Residues: CASSYGQAGEQYF.

The chain joins TRBV9 to TRBJ2-1; a possible D gene is TRBD2 (7 bases). The V and J ends lost 4 bases and 7 bases respectively, with 15 bases between them. This CDR3 has 14 residues. Germline CDR1 SGDLS, CDR2 YYNGEE. CDR3: CASSLRGRENEQFF. The CDR3 DNA reads as TGTGCCAGCAGCCTTAGGGGGAGGGAAAATGAGCAGTTCTTC.

The chain is built from TRBV4-2 and TRBJ2-3, with D possibly TRBD2 on 6 matching bases. The CDR3 runs to 13 residues. Germline loops: CDR1 LGHNA, CDR2 YNFKEQ. Trimming removed 1 base at V and 9 bases at J, with 11 bases between. The DNA for the CDR3 is TGTGCCAGCAGCCAAGGGGAGGTAGGGACGCAGTATTTT. Protein sequence: CASSQGEVGTQYF.

In this sample, this clone turned up once. The gene calls are TRBV5-1 and TRBJ1-1; possible D gene TRBD1, 6 bases. Germline CDR1 and CDR2: SGHRS and YFSETQ. Deletions cut 3 bases from V and 1 base from J, with 16 bases between. The CDR3 runs to 16 residues. The CDR3 region is CASSSQPGRGNTEAFF. The CDR3, as DNA: TGCGCCAGCAGCTCCCAACCCGGCAGGGGGAACACTGAAGCTTTCTTT.

V and J are TRBV5-6 and TRBJ2-6; 10 positions match TRBD1. The V gene end was trimmed by 3 bases and the J gene end by 0 bases; junction bases not matched to a gene: 6. The CDR3 has 18 residues. Germline-derived CDR1 and CDR2 are SGHDT and YYEEEE. The CDR3 nucleotides read TGTGCCAGCAGCTCTCCGGGACAGGGGTTCTCTGGGGCCAACGTCCTGACTTTC. This translates into CASSSPGQGFSGANVLTF.

CDR3 sequence (DNA): TGCGCCAGCAGTCAATCTTTAGAGGGACGAGGGATGTCATATGGCTACACCTTC. It specifies CASSQSLEGRGMSYGYTF. The chain links TRBV23-1 to TRBJ1-2; TRBD1 is a possible D gene (5 bases). TRBV23-1 is filed as an ORF, its function uncertain. Trimming took off 0 bases at V and 5 bases at J, with 22 bases between the two ends. CDR3 size: 18 residues.

The chain carries TRBV27 and TRBJ2-3, with a weak D call TRBD2 (6 bases). The CDR3 is 15 residues long. Trimming stripped 3 bases from V and 5 bases from J, with 15 bases between. Per the germline V gene, CDR1 is MNHEY and CDR2 is SMNVEV (reference sequence). Written as DNA, the CDR3 is TGTGCCAGCAGTTTGGGATGGGCCGGGGGAGATACGCAGTATTTT. As protein: CASSLGWAGGDTQYF.

The chain is built from TRBV5-4 and TRBJ2-1, with D possibly TRBD2 on 6 matching bases. The germline V gene encodes CDR1 SGHNT and CDR2 YYREEE (reference sequence). Trimming pared 3 bases from V and 9 bases from J, leaving 13 bases between. The CDR3 is 13 residues long. The CDR3 here is CASSSLGGGEQFF. The CDR3 coding sequence is TGTGCCAGCAGCTCACTGGGGGGTGGTGAGCAGTTCTTC.